This TCR beta chain emerged from a study of naive and memory T cell subsets. Study results and limitations: Naive and memory repertoire findings lacked a ground truth for validation. In naive cells, over 85% of TCR sequences were seen only once. In CD4 and CD8 cells, diversity dropped from naive through EMRA.

This CDR3 is 14 amino acids long. V lost 4 bases to trimming and J lost 4 bases; unmatched junction nucleotides: 5. CDR1 MNHNS and CDR2 SASEGT come from the germline V gene. Both TRBC1 and TRBC2 were covered by a beta constant-region primer of two equimolar oligonucleotides. Four rounds of PCR amplified the ligated cDNA using nested alpha and beta constant-region primers plus SP2. Using its own MiXCR run on the UMI-ligation and nested PCR reads, TCRdb lists one record per CDR3 protein. The table has around 130,000 distinct CDR3 sequences, 35% to 40% seen once. Four subsets defined by CD45RA and CD27 were sorted after CD3, CD4, CD8 and live/dead staining. This clonotype was detected a few times. The antigen is not known.

The chain employs TRBV6-1 and TRBJ2-3, with 7 bases lining up with TRBD1. This receptor was obtained from a human donor in good health. The sample consisted of central memory CD4+ T cells from blood. This CDR3 is CASSGTGEADTQYF. CDR3 nucleotides: TGTGCCAGCAGTGGGACAGGCGAGGCAGATACGCAGTATTTT.